This T cell receptor (beta chain) emerged from a study of post-analysis software for immune sequencing data. Regarding the study as a whole: Same-batch samples co-clustered strongly by F measure. Controls had lower frequencies than patients of 4 or 5 TRBV segments, which included TRBV5-6, TRBV5-1 and TRBV20-1.

The TCR beta cDNA libraries contained unique molecular identifiers. It was from roughly 0.93 to 9.6 million T cells that some 500,000 cDNA molecules came. TCRdb used MiXCR to reprocess the PCR reads, holding one entry per CDR3 protein. The data hold hundreds of thousands of distinct CDR3 sequences, with about 60% observed a single time. The CDR3 runs to 13 residues. Per the germline V gene, CDR1 is SGHRS and CDR2 is YFSETQ. Trimming removed 3 bases at V and 4 bases at J, with 11 bases between. A note on this clonotype: The antigen is undetermined.

Sequenced: blood. The chain couples TRBV5-1 to TRBJ2-7, with D possibly called TRBD1 or TRBD2 (5 bases each). This receptor was identified in a girl aged 2 to 10 with multiple sclerosis. The CDR3 DNA is TGCGCCAGCAGCTCCTACGGGGCGTACGAGCAGTACTTC. Protein: CASSSYGAYEQYF.